This passage covers 24 T cell receptor beta chains from one sample sequenced in a study of a mutant IDH1 vaccine in newly diagnosed glioma. No cognate antigen is known for these TCRs. The time point: week 11, during vaccination. The study gave 300 ug of mutant IDH1 20-mer peptide per vaccine dose, with topical imiquimod. TCRdb's copy holds only in-frame clones and misses some; the assay was immunoSEQ multiplex PCR. This sample carries about 25,000 clones, around 77% of them seen once, and the ten largest clones take about 9%. The sequenced sample was PBMCs, obtained from a glioma patient whose treatment included an IDH1 peptide vaccine. These receptors came from a woman aged 18 to 35 with glioma.

The J gene is TRBJ1-5, the V gene TRBV6-1; 7 bases are a match to TRBD1. The length of the CDR3 is 15 residues. With V trimmed by 1 base and J by 3 bases, 3 bases remained unmatched. CDR1 and CDR2 (germline): MNHNS, SASEGT. Here the CDR3 reads CASSEGDSNNQPQHF. For the CDR3, the DNA is TGTGCCAGCAGTGAAGGGGACAGCAACAATCAGCCCCAGCATTTT.

The V call is TRBV7-2, the J call TRBJ1-4, with D perhaps matching TRBD1 (6 bases). Trimming stripped 5 bases from V and 2 bases from J, with 12 bases between. The CDR3 has 15 residues. Germline V CDR1 and CDR2: SGHTA, FQGNSA. The CDR3, as DNA: TGTGCCAGCAGCCCAACAGGGAGCACTAATGAAAAACTGTTTTTT. Amino acid sequence: CASSPTGSTNEKLFF.

This clone was counted between two and nine times. The J gene is TRBJ1-5, the V gene TRBV19; D is undetermined. This CDR3 spans 15 amino acids. Between the trimmed V and J ends, which lost 6 bases and 4 bases, there was a span of 16 bases. Germline-derived CDR1 and CDR2 are LNHDA and SQIVND (reference sequence). The CDR3: CASSLEPPGNQPQHF. The CDR3 nucleotides are TGTGCCAGTAGCCTCGAGCCCCCGGGGAATCAGCCCCAGCATTTT.

The gene calls are TRBV7-9 and TRBJ2-1; the D gene is possibly TRBD1 (6 bases). Germline loops: CDR1 SEHNR, CDR2 FQNEAQ (reference sequence). Trimming pared 10 bases from V and 0 bases from J, leaving 13 bases between. The CDR3 covers 14 residues. CDR3 DNA: TGTGCCATCTCTACAGGGAACTCCTACAATGAGCAGTTCTTC. Residues: CAISTGNSYNEQFF.

This clone was detected only once. The chain couples TRBV13 to TRBJ1-2, with D uncertain. V lost 5 bases to trimming and J lost 7 bases, with 23 bases between them. The CDR3 consists of 16 residues. Germline CDR1 reads PRHDT; CDR2 reads FYEKMQ (reference sequence). This chain's CDR3 is CASSTPSRGPLFGYTF. CDR3 nucleotide sequence: TGTGCCAGCAGCACTCCGTCACGAGGCCCACTTTTTGGCTACACCTTC. The entire variable domain, with the rest obtained from reference TRBV13 and TRBJ1-2, is as follows: AAGVIQSPRHLIKEKRETATLKCYPIPRHDTVYWYQQGPGQDPQFLISFYEKMQSDKGSIPDRFSAQQFSDYHSELNMSSLELGDSALYFCASSTPSRGPLFGYTFGSGTRLTVV.

The chain joins TRBV6-6 to TRBJ1-2; 7 bases match TRBD1. Germline values: CDR1 MNHNY, CDR2 SVGAGI (reference sequence). There are 14 residues in the CDR3. The V segment lost 6 bases and the J segment 0 bases; nucleotides outside the gene matches: 4. The CDR3 sequence: CASRATGANYGYTF. The CDR3 bases are TGTGCCAGCAGAGCTACAGGGGCTAACTATGGCTACACCTTC.

This clone was counted only a few times. At one of its ends the junction is not consistent with the germline gene, which may arise from a read error. The chain uses TRBV2 and TRBJ1-2; D unclear. The CDR3 extends over 10 amino acids. CDR1 is SNHLY and CDR2 is FYNNEI in the germline V gene. CDR3 DNA: TGTGCCAGCAGTGAAACTTTCGGATCCTTC. Translation: CASSETFGSF.

The chain combines TRBV4-2 with TRBJ2-3; TRBD2 is a possible D gene (6 bases). This CDR3 is built from 14 residues. In germline, CDR1 is LGHNA, CDR2 YNFKEQ. Trimming took 4 bases from V and 3 from J, leaving 11 bases between them. DNA of the CDR3: TGTGCCAGCAGCCCGGTGAGCGGGACAGATACGCAGTATTTT. Translated, it gives CASSPVSGTDTQYF.

V gene TRBV19 combines with J gene TRBJ1-2, with TRBD1 as a possible D gene (5 bases). Germline CDR1 LNHDA, CDR2 SQIVND (reference sequence). The V end lost 7 bases, the J end lost 8 bases, and 20 bases lay between the germline ends. There are 14 residues in the CDR3. The CDR3 protein is CASTPRAGSFGYTF. The DNA for the CDR3 is TGTGCCAGTACCCCCCGGGCAGGGTCGTTCGGCTACACCTTC.

As regards this clone: One end of the junction varies from germline; a read error may be responsible. The chain recombines TRBV7-7 with TRBJ2-1; 13 bases match TRBD2. This CDR3 contains 16 residues. CDR1 is SSHAT, CDR2 FNYEAQ, per germline (reference sequence). The CDR3 DNA reads as TGTGCTAGCAGCCCGACCCCAGGACTAGCGGGGGATGAGCAGTTCTTC. Translation gives CASSPTPGLAGDEQFF.

The chain recombines TRBV19 with TRBJ2-1; the D gene is possibly TRBD2 (5 bases). V was clipped by 5 bases and J by 0 bases, with 14 bases between them. The germline gives CDR1 LNHDA, CDR2 SQIVND (reference sequence). The CDR3 has 16 amino acids. For the CDR3, the DNA is TGTGCCAGTAGTTCGTCCGGGGTTACCTCCTACAATGAGCAGTTCTTC. It codes for CASSSSGVTSYNEQFF.

V and J are TRBV5-5 and TRBJ2-2; the D is unclear. Trimming removed 3 bases from V and 2 bases from J, with 14 bases in between. The CDR3 covers 16 residues. The germline CDR1 and CDR2 sequences are SGHKS and YYEKEE (reference sequence). The CDR3 DNA reads as TGTGCCAGCAGCTCTCCTGGCAGCCCTAACACCGGGGAGCTGTTTTTT. As protein: CASSSPGSPNTGELFF.

CDR3 nucleotides: TGTGCCAGCAGCTTGGCGTCATACGAGCAGTACTTC. Amino acids: CASSLASYEQYF. The chain recombines TRBV5-6 with TRBJ2-7; no reliable D call. V was pared by 0 bases and J by 4 bases, with 5 bases between. Looked up from germline, CDR1 is SGHDT and CDR2 is YYEEEE. The CDR3 loop spans 12 amino acids.

V usage is TRBV18 and J usage is TRBJ2-3, with 7 positions matching TRBD1. CDR1 and CDR2 (germline): KGHSH, LQKENI. The CDR3 length is 14 residues. V shed 3 bases and J 2 bases; nucleotides not matched to a gene: 2. The CDR3 nucleotides read TGTGCCAGCTCACCGACAGGGTTCACAGATACGCAGTATTTT. Translating it yields CASSPTGFTDTQYF.

The chain employs TRBV4-2 and TRBJ1-1; 10 bases line up with TRBD1. CDR1 is LGHNA and CDR2 is YNFKEQ in the germline V gene. This CDR3 spans 16 amino acids. The trim removed 3 bases at V and 4 bases at J, leaving 8 bases unmatched. For the CDR3, the DNA is TGTGCCAGCAGCCAGTCGACAGGGGGCCTTCTCACTGAAGCTTTCTTT. Protein: CASSQSTGGLLTEAFF.

The chain carries TRBV18 and TRBJ2-7; no firm D call. The CDR3 consists of 14 residues. CDR1 is KGHSH, CDR2 LQKENI, per germline. V shed 2 bases and J shed 0 bases, with 8 bases lying between them. This chain's CDR3 is CASSPSRSSYEQYF. In nucleotides, the CDR3 is TGTGCCAGCTCACCATCCCGCAGCTCCTACGAGCAGTACTTC.

There are a few counts of this clone. The gene calls are TRBV19 and TRBJ1-2; 7 nucleotides match TRBD1. V shed 7 bases and J 7 bases; nucleotides not matched to a gene: 15. From germline, CDR1 is LNHDA and CDR2 SQIVND (reference sequence). The CDR3 consists of 15 residues. CDR3 nucleotide sequence: TGTGCCAGTAATGAGAGGGGGCTCACCTTTCCTGGCTACACCTTC. Protein product: CASNERGLTFPGYTF. The full variable domain, completed using reference TRBV19 and TRBJ1-2, is DGGITQSPKYLFRKEGQNVTLSCEQNLNHDAMYWYRQDPGQGLRLIYYSQIVNDFQKGDIAEGYSVSREKKESFPLTVTSAQKNPTAFYLCASNERGLTFPGYTFGSGTRLTVV.

The chain carries TRBV10-3 and TRBJ1-1; D remains ambiguous. CDR3 length equals 16 residues. Between the trimmed V and J ends, which lost 2 bases and 3 bases, there was a span of 16 bases. From germline, CDR1 is ENHRY and CDR2 SYGVKD. The CDR3 DNA reads TGTGCCATCAGTGAGCCCGAAGTCCCTTCCTACACTGAAGCTTTCTTT. Encoded protein: CAISEPEVPSYTEAFF.

The rearrangement joins TRBV28 to TRBJ1-4; no reliable D call. CDR1 and CDR2 from the germline V gene are MDHEN and SYDVKM. The V gene lost 5 bases and the J gene lost 4 bases, with 14 bases spanning the gap. The CDR3 has 15 amino acids. The CDR3 loop is CASSPKTGINEKLFF. CDR3 DNA sequence: TGTGCCAGCAGTCCTAAGACTGGGATTAATGAAAAACTGTTTTTT.

CDR3 coding DNA: TGTGCCAGCAGTTATCGCGGGAATGAGCAGTTCTTC. This codes for CASSYRGNEQFF. The chain carries TRBV6-5 and TRBJ2-1; TRBD2 is a possible D gene (5 bases). The CDR3 spans 12 residues. V was pared by 3 bases and J by 7 bases, with 7 bases between. Germline CDR1 is MNHEY and CDR2 is SVGAGI.

The table lists this clone with a count of one. The J gene is TRBJ2-4, the V gene TRBV6-6; TRBD2 is a possible D gene (6 bases). The V end was cut by 7 bases, the J end by 2 bases, with 9 bases between. CDR1 MNHNY and CDR2 SVGAGI come from the germline V gene (reference sequence). The CDR3 spans 13 residues. Written as DNA, the CDR3 is TGTGCCAGCAAGGAGGGGTCCAAAAACATTCAGTACTTC. Translated, it gives CASKEGSKNIQYF.

By sample share, this clone is medium-sized. The chain has TRBV7-9 and TRBJ2-3; 8 nucleotides align to TRBD2. The V gene's germline CDR1 is SEHNR and CDR2 FQNEAQ (reference sequence). V shed 1 base, J shed 5 bases, and the junction held 8 bases outside the gene matches. The CDR3 length is 16 residues. The DNA of the CDR3 is TGTGCCAGCAGCTTAGTTGCCAGCGGGAGTGGAGATACGCAGTATTTT. Amino acid sequence: CASSLVASGSGDTQYF.

This clone was seen a handful of times. V usage is TRBV6-5 and J usage is TRBJ1-3, with D possibly TRBD1 on 6 matching bases. The CDR3 runs to 15 residues. Trimming took 6 bases from V and 0 from J, leaving 12 bases between them. CDR1 is MNHEY, CDR2 SVGAGI, per germline. The CDR3 region is CASRTQGISGNTIYF. CDR3 sequence (DNA): TGTGCCAGCAGAACTCAGGGGATCTCTGGAAACACCATATATTTT.

This chain's CDR3 is CSARDYAEQYF. The DNA of the CDR3 is TGCAGTGCTAGAGATTATGCCGAGCAGTACTTC. This chain joins TRBV20-1 and TRBJ2-7; D gene uncertain. CDR3 length equals 11 residues. Trimming removed 0 bases from V and 6 bases from J, with 6 bases in between. CDR1 DFQATT and CDR2 SNEGSKA come from the germline V gene (reference sequence).